A single sample gave rise to the 30 T cell receptor beta chains below, sequenced in a study of blood T cells in healthy people across ages. Primers used in a second PCR of roughly 6 to 11 cycles were a sample-barcoded 5' primer and a J-beta primer mix. TCRdb reprocessed the 5' RACE reads via MiXCR and lists one record per CDR3 protein. The table shows fewer than 950,000 distinct CDR3 sequences, with roughly 53% occurring only once. The specimen was blood. The receptors shown here come from a man older than 75 in good health.

The chain combines TRBV21-1 with TRBJ1-1. TRBV21-1 is recorded as a pseudogene. The CDR3 contains 15 residues. CDR3 bases: TGTGCCAGCAGCAAGGTCTCAGGAGGGAACACTGAAGCTTTCTTT. As protein: CASSKVSGGNTEAFF.

The chain has TRBV12-3 or TRBV12-4 and TRBJ1-6; 7 positions match TRBD1. The CDR3 runs 12 residues. Losses at the gene ends were 7 bases for V and 14 bases for J; bases not matched to a gene: 8. CDR3 loop: CASTETGRALHF. The DNA for the CDR3 is TGTGCCAGCACCGAGACAGGGAGGGCCCTCCACTTT.

J is TRBJ2-1 and V is TRBV7-2; D is perhaps TRBD1 or TRBD2 (5 bases each). Trimming took off 4 bases at V and 0 bases at J, with 10 bases between the two ends. The V gene's germline CDR1 is SGHTA and CDR2 FQGNSA. The CDR3 contains 15 residues. CDR3 sequence: CASSSGAPSYNEQFF. The DNA of the CDR3 is TGTGCCAGCAGCTCCGGGGCCCCCTCCTACAATGAGCAGTTCTTC.

This clonotype was found a few times. This chain links TRBV12-3 or TRBV12-4 with TRBJ2-3, with D perhaps being TRBD1 or TRBD2 (5 bases each). The CDR3 spans 13 residues. The ends were cut back, 0 bases at V and 14 bases at J, with 15 bases in the middle. CDR3 nucleotide sequence: TGTGCCAGCAGTTTAGCCGGGGCCAGATACGCGTATTTT. This translates into CASSLAGARYAYF.

This chain joins TRBV5-5 and TRBJ2-5; D may be TRBD2 (6 bases). Trimming pared 4 bases from V and 5 bases from J, leaving 12 bases between. This CDR3 comprises 13 residues. Per germline, CDR1 SGHKS and CDR2 YYEKEE (reference sequence). CDR3 in amino acids: CASSRLGRETQYF. Written as DNA, the CDR3 is TGTGCCAGCAGCCGGTTAGGGAGGGAGACCCAGTACTTC.

This chain connects TRBV5-1 to TRBJ1-6, with a tentative D call TRBD1 (5 bases). The CDR3 sequence is 15 residues long. The V end was cut by 0 bases, the J end by 9 bases, with 13 bases between. Per germline, CDR1 SGHRS and CDR2 YFSETQ. This CDR3 is CASSLDDSTGSPLHF. As DNA, the CDR3 is TGCGCCAGCAGCTTGGATGACAGCACGGGTTCACCCCTCCACTTT.

The J gene is TRBJ1-6, the V gene TRBV5-1; TRBD1 matches at 8 bases. J was trimmed by 7 bases and V by 7 bases; bases with no gene match: 7. CDR1 and CDR2 from the germline V gene are SGHRS and YFSETQ. The CDR3 is 14 amino acids. CDR3 loop: CASSTGDLNSPLHF. In DNA form, the CDR3 reads TGCGCCAGCTCGACAGGGGACCTCAATTCACCCCTCCACTTT.

This clonotype was detected only a few times. The chain has TRBV20-1 and TRBJ1-1; no firm D call. Germline CDR1 DFQATT, CDR2 SNEGSKA (reference sequence). The CDR3 covers 14 residues. Between the trimmed V and J ends, which lost 0 bases and 1 base, there was a span of 9 bases. The CDR3 sequence is CSARDLAKNTEAFF. CDR3 nucleotide sequence: TGCAGTGCTAGAGATTTGGCCAAGAACACTGAAGCTTTCTTT.

This clonotype came up a few times. The V gene is TRBV9, the J gene TRBJ2-1; 10 bases agree with TRBD2. This CDR3 spans 15 amino acids. Germline CDR1 and CDR2: SGDLS and YYNGEE. Losses at the gene ends were 4 bases for V and 5 bases for J; bases not matched to a gene: 6. DNA of the CDR3: TGTGCCAGCAGCCCCCATGGACTAGCGGACAATGAGCAGTTCTTC. Amino acid sequence: CASSPHGLADNEQFF.

The chain carries TRBV12-3 or TRBV12-4 and TRBJ2-7; no firm D call. The length of the CDR3 is 13 residues. The V end lost 3 bases, the J end lost 5 bases, and 11 bases lay between the germline ends. The CDR3 DNA follows: TGTGCCAGCAGTTTGCACCCCGATAACGAGCAGTACTTC. This translates into CASSLHPDNEQYF.

The chain recombines TRBV6-6 with TRBJ2-2; D might be TRBD1 (6 bases). CDR3 length: 12 residues. Germline V gene data show CDR1 as MNHNY and CDR2 as SVGAGI (reference sequence). V gave up 6 bases and J gave up 6 bases, with 8 bases separating them. The CDR3 DNA is TGTGCCAGCAGGAACAGGGCCGGGGAGCTGTTTTTT. Amino acid sequence: CASRNRAGELFF.

The genes are TRBV28 and TRBJ2-7; D is perhaps TRBD2 (6 bases). V gave up 6 bases and J gave up 7 bases, with 16 bases separating them. Germline assignment: CDR1 MDHEN and CDR2 SYDVKM. The CDR3 extends over 13 amino acids. The CDR3 region has the DNA TGTGCCAGCAGCGAAGGAGGGCGTTGGGAGCAGTACTTC. Amino acids: CASSEGGRWEQYF.

V gene TRBV9 combines with J gene TRBJ2-4, with TRBD1 identical over 8 bases. The CDR3 has 13 residues. With V trimmed by 0 bases and J by 9 bases, 2 bases remained unmatched. Germline values: CDR1 SGDLS, CDR2 YYNGEE. CDR3 loop: CASSVGQGFIQYF. Here the CDR3 DNA reads TGTGCCAGCAGCGTAGGACAGGGGTTCATTCAGTACTTC.

The J gene is TRBJ1-5, the V gene TRBV7-9, with TRBD1 matching 7 bases. Trimming at V came to 0 bases and at J to 2 bases, leaving 4 bases not matched to a gene. This CDR3 spans 16 amino acids. Germline CDR1 SEHNR, CDR2 FQNEAQ (reference sequence). The CDR3 nucleotides read TGTGCCAGCAGCTTAGCCCGGACAGGTGGCAATCAGCCCCAGCATTTT. It specifies CASSLARTGGNQPQHF.

The gene calls are TRBV3-1 and TRBJ2-5; TRBD2 matches 7 bases. Germline values: CDR1 LGHDT, CDR2 YNNKEL (reference sequence). Losses at the gene ends were 9 bases for V and 6 bases for J; bases not matched to a gene: 13. The length of the CDR3 is 14 residues. For the CDR3, the DNA is TGTGCCAGTTCCGGTGGCGGGAGAGGGAAGACCCAGTACTTC. Translated, it gives CASSGGGRGKTQYF.

The chain recombines TRBV9 with TRBJ1-1; 9 nucleotides align to TRBD1. The CDR3 loop spans 16 amino acids. Trimming removed 0 bases from V and 1 base from J; junction bases left unmatched: 4. The germline CDR1 and CDR2 sequences are SGDLS and YYNGEE. This chain's CDR3 is CASSVGMGQGNTEAFF. CDR3 DNA: TGTGCCAGCAGCGTAGGGATGGGACAGGGGAACACTGAAGCTTTCTTT. Based on the CDR3 plus reference TRBV9 and TRBJ1-1, the full variable domain is DSGVTQTPKHLITATGQRVTLRCSPRSGDLSVYWYQQSLDQGLQFLIQYYNGEERAKGNILERFSAQQFPDLHSELNLSSLELGDSALYFCASSVGMGQGNTEAFFGQGTRLTVV.

This clonotype was found a few times. This rearrangement joins TRBV20-1 to TRBJ1-2; a weak D match, TRBD1 (5 bases). V shed 3 bases and J shed 4 bases, with 15 bases lying between them. This CDR3 is built from 14 residues. Germline-derived CDR1 and CDR2 are DFQATT and SNEGSKA (reference sequence). The CDR3 loop reads CSASIPGQVYGYTF. The CDR3 nucleotides are TGCAGTGCTAGCATCCCGGGGCAGGTCTATGGCTACACCTTC.

The rearrangement uses TRBV12-3 or TRBV12-4 and TRBJ2-5, with unresolved D. The CDR3 consists of 13 residues. V lost 4 bases, J lost 3 bases, and 9 bases lay in between. CDR3: CASSSYGEETQYF. CDR3 bases: TGTGCCAGCAGTTCATATGGAGAAGAGACCCAGTACTTC.

V gene TRBV6-6 combines with J gene TRBJ2-7; D could derive from TRBD1 or TRBD2 (5 bases each). CDR3 length: 12 amino acids. V was pared by 5 bases and J by 3 bases, with 8 bases between. Germline V gives CDR1 MNHNY, CDR2 SVGAGI (reference sequence). The CDR3 bases are TGTGCCAGCAGTGAGGGGATCTACGAGCAGTACTTC. Amino acid sequence: CASSEGIYEQYF.

V gene TRBV5-1 combines with J gene TRBJ2-3; 8 nucleotides agree with TRBD1. The CDR3 is 15 amino acids. Per germline, CDR1 SGHRS and CDR2 YFSETQ. V dropped 2 bases and J dropped 4; count of bases not matched to a gene: 6. CDR3 region: CASSLDRGRADTQYF. In nucleotides, the CDR3 is TGCGCCAGCAGCTTAGACAGGGGTCGGGCAGATACGCAGTATTTT.

This chain links TRBV20-1 with TRBJ1-5; D unresolved. This CDR3 region has 14 residues. V dropped 4 bases and J dropped 1 base, with 11 bases sitting between them. Germline assignment: CDR1 DFQATT and CDR2 SNEGSKA (reference sequence). The CDR3 loop reads CSAIRGSSNQPQHF. CDR3 nucleotides: TGCAGTGCTATCCGGGGATCAAGCAATCAGCCCCAGCATTTT.

This clonotype was detected a few times. The chain has TRBV9 and TRBJ2-6; D uncertain. CDR3 length: 18 residues. V shed 3 bases and J shed 1 base, with 17 bases lying between them. CDR1 and CDR2 from the germline V gene are SGDLS and YYNGEE. CDR3 sequence reads: CASSARISSGSGANVLTF. Here the CDR3 DNA reads TGTGCCAGCAGCGCCAGAATTAGTTCAGGTTCTGGGGCCAACGTCCTGACTTTC.

The chain recombines TRBV6-5 with TRBJ2-7, with no clear D. CDR1 and CDR2 (germline): MNHEY, SVGAGI. The CDR3 has 14 residues. Deletions cut 5 bases from V and 2 bases from J, with 13 bases between. The CDR3 DNA is TGTGCCAGCAGTACAGAGGTTCGGGCCTACGAGCAGTACTTC. It specifies CASSTEVRAYEQYF.

This sequence joins TRBV27 and TRBJ2-1; 9 positions agree with TRBD2. The germline gives CDR1 MNHEY, CDR2 SMNVEV (reference sequence). V dropped 2 bases and J dropped 2; count of bases not matched to a gene: 7. The CDR3 runs 17 residues. The CDR3 DNA follows: TGTGCCAGCAGTTTAGTCCGGACTAGCGCTACCTACAATGAGCAGTTCTTC. The encoded protein is CASSLVRTSATYNEQFF.

The table lists this clonotype with a few counts. The chain uses TRBV13 and TRBJ2-4, with D tentatively TRBD2 (6 bases). The V end was cut by 3 bases, the J end by 10 bases, with 13 bases between. The germline V gene has CDR1 PRHDT and CDR2 FYEKMQ (reference sequence). This CDR3 spans 13 amino acids. CDR3 sequence (DNA): TGTGCCAGCAGCTTGGAGGGGAGGAGGATTCAGTACTTC. Protein product: CASSLEGRRIQYF.

This clonotype was seen a handful of times. The chain is built from TRBV9 and TRBJ1-2; no clear D. The V and J ends lost 0 bases and 1 base respectively, with 10 bases between them. The V gene's germline CDR1 is SGDLS and CDR2 YYNGEE. The CDR3 is made up of 15 amino acids. CDR3 DNA sequence: TGTGCCAGCAGCGTAGGTGGAGGGATTAACTATGGCTACACCTTC. It encodes CASSVGGGINYGYTF.

CDR3 DNA: TGCAGTGCTAGTGTTTGGAGCTCCTACAATGAGCAGTTCTTC. Translating gives CSASVWSSYNEQFF. J is TRBJ2-1 and V is TRBV20-1; the D is unclear. CDR1 is DFQATT and CDR2 is SNEGSKA in the germline V gene (reference sequence). The germline V and J ends were trimmed by 3 bases and 0 bases, with 9 bases remaining between them. The CDR3 loop spans 14 amino acids.

The chain recombines TRBV7-2 with TRBJ2-7, with a weak D call TRBD2 (5 bases). Between the trimmed V and J ends, which lost 7 bases and 3 bases, there was a span of 16 bases. Germline V gene lookup returns CDR1 SGHTA and CDR2 FQGNSA. This CDR3 has 14 residues. Here the CDR3 DNA reads TGTGCCAGCACCCTGGCGGGTCTCCTCTACGAGCAGTACTTC. It is translated as CASTLAGLLYEQYF.

This chain connects TRBV29-1 to TRBJ2-5, with D perhaps TRBD2 (5 bases). The CDR3 covers 13 residues. CDR1 is SQVTM and CDR2 is ANQGSEA in the germline V gene. CDR3 residues: CSGIWRVVVTQYF. CDR3 in DNA: TGCAGTGGCATCTGGCGGGTGGTGGTGACCCAGTACTTC.

The gene calls are TRBV18 and TRBJ2-6; either TRBD1 or TRBD2 may fit D (5 bases each). This CDR3 has 17 residues. V lost 0 bases to trimming and J lost 2 bases, with 11 bases between them. Germline V gene data show CDR1 as KGHSH and CDR2 as LQKENI. CDR3: CASSPPYGATGANVLTF. As DNA, the CDR3 is TGTGCCAGCTCACCACCCTACGGGGCCACTGGGGCCAACGTCCTGACTTTC.